The T cell receptor (beta chain) under discussion was sequenced for a study of beta chain features in type 1 diabetes. This clone was counted between two and nine times. Its antigen is unknown. Sequencing targeted expressed TCRB transcripts, as all isolated RNA had been reverse transcribed. The protocol was immunoSEQ multiplex PCR, while the TCRdb copy is restricted to in-frame clones and leaves out a portion. Counted here are hundreds of thousands of clones, roughly 13% occurring once; the ten biggest clones make up approximately 0.022%. Notes on the study in general: cDNA-based reads could over-represent cells with high TCR expression. A possible short-template PCR bias applies equally to patients and controls. Type 1 diabetes patients showed a moderate but significant shortening of TCRB CDR3s in all four CD4+ subsets. Patients showed naive, central memory and Treg TCRB repertoires that appeared more similar than those of healthy donors.

This clonotype originated in a man younger than 35 with type 1 diabetes. The sample consisted of naive CD4+ T cells from blood.

The CDR3 region is CASSLLPENYGYTF. CDR3 DNA sequence: TGTGCCAGCAGCCTGCTCCCTGAAAACTATGGCTACACCTTC. The gene calls are TRBV5-5 and TRBJ1-2; no clear D gene. This CDR3 region has 14 residues. V lost 4 bases and J 2 bases, leaving 12 bases between the germline ends. The germline CDR1 and CDR2 sequences are SGHKS and YYEKEE (reference sequence). Supplemented by reference TRBV5-5 and TRBJ1-2, the full variable domain reads DAGVTQSPTHLIKTRGQQVTLRCSPISGHKSVSWYQQVLGQGPQFIFQYYEKEERGRGNFPDRFSARQFPNYSSELNVNALLLGDSALYLCASSLLPENYGYTFGSGTRLTVV.